This T cell receptor (beta chain) was documented in a study of T cells after yellow fever vaccination (dated 2019 in TCRdb). Some background on the complete study: Libraries from fractions with low cell numbers were prepared with the SMART-Seq v4 Ultra Low Input RNA kit. To follow T-cell clones before and after primary and booster YFV17D yellow fever vaccination, bulk TCR alpha and beta repertoires were sequenced over time. Two healthy male donors made up the cohort, one aged 18 to 30 years and the other aged 30 to 40 years. Blood was collected at multiple timepoints before and after primary and secondary immunization, and bulk PBMC replicates and cell subsets were isolated. Study-wide conclusions, independent of this receptor: Because only a couple of donors were included in the study, the extent to which the findings can be generalized is limited. The secondary T-cell response was weaker than the primary response but faster, peaking on day 5 instead of day 15. A small fraction of clonotypes showed up in both the CD4 and CD8 compartments, probably as a result of convergent recombination. After the booster, most clones that had expanded after primary vaccination were detected again (nearly 98% of CD4 and around nine tenths of CD8), suggesting broad maintenance of memory. Because abundant contaminating clonotypes from the bulk population could be contained in FACS-sorted repertoires, computational filtering was required.

The sample's treatment or condition label is to be understood as: live attenuated yellow fever vaccine strain. At every blood-draw timepoint, two biological replicates of bulk PBMCs were collected. PBMCs were isolated from peripheral blood using a standard Ficoll-Paque protocol. TriZol was used to extract RNA from bulk PBMCs, CD4 and CD8 fractions, and dextramer-positive and dextramer-negative fractions. TCR cDNA was synthesized by 5'RACE template switching, which introduced a universal primer site and unique molecular identifiers. Priming for cDNA synthesis came from both the TCR alpha and TCR beta constant segments. Library amplification used two PCR steps, and the second PCR step added sample barcodes and sequencing adapters. Libraries were sequenced on Illumina HiSeq 2500 (2x100 bp) or NovaSeq (2x150 bp). The published analysis was carried out like this. Reads were demultiplexed and collapsed into UMI consensus sequences with MIGEC, and V(D)J alignment was performed with MiXCR. Vaccine-responding clonotypes were identified with edgeR using replicate PBMC samples, with FDR below 0.01 and a log2 fold change above 5 up to day 15 being required. Each bulk clonotype was labeled CD4 or CD8 based on which sequenced repertoire, CD4 or CD8, contained the clonotype at higher abundance. The raw public data were reprocessed by TCRdb itself: fastp quality trimming at Q25, MiXCR clonotype calling, in-frame beta chains only. Under each unique CDR3 protein, matching rows form one entry showing the most common genes and DNA. The authors' filters were not applied to this entry. The sample table lists about 580,000 distinct CDR3 sequences, less than 20% of them with a count of one. The top ten constitute 15% to 20% of the sample.

As for this clonotype: The antigen this receptor binds is unknown. Base qualities were left out, and no much larger clone turns up one base away.

Source: PBMCs, taken about 5 days after the first yellow fever vaccination. The TCR comes from a man aged 18 to 30 who received the YFV17D yellow fever vaccine.

The sequence in DNA is TGTGCCTGGGCCAGTAATTCACCCCTCCACTTT. This codes for CAWASNSPLHF. The rearranged chain carries TRBV30 and TRBJ1-6, with an unclear D gene assignment. The CDR1 and CDR2 encoded by the germline V gene (reference sequence) are GTSNPN and SVGIG. The V and J ends are trimmed by 5 bases and 6 bases, leaving 5 bases between them. The CDR3 spans 11 residues, from the cysteine through the phenylalanine. Only the CDR3 region is kept as DNA, spanning 33 bases read in frame from base 1.